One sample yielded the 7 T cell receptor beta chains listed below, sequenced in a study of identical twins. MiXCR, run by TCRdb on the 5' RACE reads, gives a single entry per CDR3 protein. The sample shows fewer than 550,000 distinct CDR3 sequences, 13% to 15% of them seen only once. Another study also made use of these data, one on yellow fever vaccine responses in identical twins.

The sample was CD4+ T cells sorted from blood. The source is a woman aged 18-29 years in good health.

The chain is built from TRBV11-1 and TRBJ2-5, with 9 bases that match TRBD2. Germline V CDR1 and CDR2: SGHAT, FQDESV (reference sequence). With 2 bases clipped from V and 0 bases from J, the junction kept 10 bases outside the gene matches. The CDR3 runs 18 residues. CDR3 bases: TGTGCCAGCAGCTTAACCTTGAGTAGCGGGGGAGACCAAGAGACCCAGTACTTC. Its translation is CASSLTLSSGGDQETQYF.

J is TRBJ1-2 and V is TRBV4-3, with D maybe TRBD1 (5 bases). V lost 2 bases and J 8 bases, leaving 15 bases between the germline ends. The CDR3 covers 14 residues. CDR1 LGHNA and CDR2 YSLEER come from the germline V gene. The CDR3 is CASSQLAGTGGYTF. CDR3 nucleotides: TGCGCCAGCAGCCAACTGGCGGGGACGGGCGGCTACACCTTC.

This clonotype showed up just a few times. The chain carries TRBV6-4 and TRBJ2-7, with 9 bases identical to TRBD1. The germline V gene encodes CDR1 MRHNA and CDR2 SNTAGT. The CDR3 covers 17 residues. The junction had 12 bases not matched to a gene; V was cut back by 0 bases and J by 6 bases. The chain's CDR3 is CASSDSLTEQGASEQYF. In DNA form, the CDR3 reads TGTGCCAGCAGTGACTCCCTTACCGAACAGGGGGCGTCCGAGCAGTACTTC.

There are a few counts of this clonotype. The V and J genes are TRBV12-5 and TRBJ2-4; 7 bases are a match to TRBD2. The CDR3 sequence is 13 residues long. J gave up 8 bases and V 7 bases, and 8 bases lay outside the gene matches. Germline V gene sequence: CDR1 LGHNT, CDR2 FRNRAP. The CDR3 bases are TGTGCTAGTGTTCAAAGCGGGACGCACATTCAGTACTTC. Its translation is CASVQSGTHIQYF. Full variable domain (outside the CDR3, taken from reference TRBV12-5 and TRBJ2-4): DARVTQTPRHKVTEMGQEVTMRCQPILGHNTVFWYRQTMMQGLELLAYFRNRAPLDDSGMPKDRFSAEMPDATLATLKIQPSEPRDSAVYFCASVQSGTHIQYFGAGTRLSVL.

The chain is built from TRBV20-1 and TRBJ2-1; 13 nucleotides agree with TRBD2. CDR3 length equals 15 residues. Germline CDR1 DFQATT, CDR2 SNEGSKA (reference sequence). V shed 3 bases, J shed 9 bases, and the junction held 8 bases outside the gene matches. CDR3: CSASPLAGGFREQFF. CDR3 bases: TGCAGTGCTAGCCCACTAGCGGGGGGGTTCCGTGAGCAGTTCTTC.

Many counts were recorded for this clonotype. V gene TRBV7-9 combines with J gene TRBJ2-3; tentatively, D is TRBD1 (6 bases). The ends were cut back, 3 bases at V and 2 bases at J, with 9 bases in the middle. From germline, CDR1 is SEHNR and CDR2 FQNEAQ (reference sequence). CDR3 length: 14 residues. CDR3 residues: CASSFTGTTDTQYF. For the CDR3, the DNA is TGTGCCAGCAGCTTCACAGGGACCACAGATACGCAGTATTTT.

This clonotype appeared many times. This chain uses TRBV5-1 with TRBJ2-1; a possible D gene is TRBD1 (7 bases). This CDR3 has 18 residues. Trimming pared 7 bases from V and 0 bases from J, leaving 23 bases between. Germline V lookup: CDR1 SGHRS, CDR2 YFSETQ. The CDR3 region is CASSRQGGLSSSYNEQFF. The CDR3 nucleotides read TGCGCCAGCTCCAGACAGGGAGGTCTATCGAGCTCCTACAATGAGCAGTTCTTC.